This T cell receptor (beta chain) was sequenced during a study of shared clonotypes between healthy human individuals. Sequencing used immunoSEQ multiplex PCR; TCRdb keeps in-frame clones, though not all of them. The sample lists about 980,000 clones, approximately 80% seen once, with around 1.4% in the top ten. A few counts support this clone. Per germline, CDR1 MNHEY and CDR2 SMNVEV (reference sequence). The CDR3 has 14 amino acids. V lost 4 bases, J lost 6 bases, and 14 bases lay in between. The investigators split CD4+ cells into a CD45RA+ naive subset and a CD45RA-negative memory subset. The source material was memory CD4+ T cells sorted from blood. This sample's subset: CD45RA-negative fraction. This clonotype was sampled from a man younger than 35 in good health. The J gene is TRBJ2-3, the V gene TRBV27, with unresolved D. CDR3 residues: CASSSPSRRDTQYF. CDR3 DNA sequence: TGTGCCAGCAGTTCACCCAGCCGACGTGATACGCAGTATTTT.